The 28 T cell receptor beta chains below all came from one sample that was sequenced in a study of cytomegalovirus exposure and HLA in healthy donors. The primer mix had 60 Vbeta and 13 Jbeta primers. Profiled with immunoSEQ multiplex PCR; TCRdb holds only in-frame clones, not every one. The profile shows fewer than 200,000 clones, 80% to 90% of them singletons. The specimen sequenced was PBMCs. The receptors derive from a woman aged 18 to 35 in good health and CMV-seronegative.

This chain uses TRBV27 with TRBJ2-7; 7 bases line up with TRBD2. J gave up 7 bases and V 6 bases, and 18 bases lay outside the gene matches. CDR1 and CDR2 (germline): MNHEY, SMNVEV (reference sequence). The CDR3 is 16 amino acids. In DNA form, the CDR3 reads TGTGCCAGCAGCCCTGCTCGAGCTAGCGGTCCAGGAGAGCAGTACTTC. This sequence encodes CASSPARASGPGEQYF.

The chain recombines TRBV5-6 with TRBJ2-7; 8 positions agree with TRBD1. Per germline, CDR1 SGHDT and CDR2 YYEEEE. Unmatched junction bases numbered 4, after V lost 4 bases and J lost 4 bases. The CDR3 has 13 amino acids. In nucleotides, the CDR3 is TGTGCCAGCAGCATCCAGGGGGCATACGAGCAGTACTTC. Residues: CASSIQGAYEQYF.

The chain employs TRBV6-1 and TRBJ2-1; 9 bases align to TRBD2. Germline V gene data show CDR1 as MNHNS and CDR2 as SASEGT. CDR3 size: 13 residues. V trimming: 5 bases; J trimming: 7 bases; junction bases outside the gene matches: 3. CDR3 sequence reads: CASSNSGSNEQFF. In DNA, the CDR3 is TGTGCCAGCAGTAATAGCGGGAGTAATGAGCAGTTCTTC.

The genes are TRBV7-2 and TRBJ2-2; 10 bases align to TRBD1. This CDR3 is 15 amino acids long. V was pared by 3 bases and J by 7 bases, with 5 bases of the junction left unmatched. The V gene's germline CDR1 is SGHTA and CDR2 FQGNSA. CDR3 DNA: TGTGCCAGCAGCTTGGACAGGGGGATAAACGGGGAGCTGTTTTTT. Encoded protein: CASSLDRGINGELFF.

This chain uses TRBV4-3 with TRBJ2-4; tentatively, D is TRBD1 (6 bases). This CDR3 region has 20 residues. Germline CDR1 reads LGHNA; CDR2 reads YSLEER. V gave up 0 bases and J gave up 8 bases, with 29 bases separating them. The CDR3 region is CASSQEAPGAKPTGLDIQYF. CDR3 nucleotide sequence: TGCGCCAGCAGCCAAGAGGCCCCAGGGGCGAAACCCACAGGGTTGGACATTCAGTACTTC.

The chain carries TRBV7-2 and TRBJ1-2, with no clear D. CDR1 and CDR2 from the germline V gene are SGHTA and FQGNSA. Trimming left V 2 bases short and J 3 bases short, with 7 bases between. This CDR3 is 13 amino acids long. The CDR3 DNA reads TGTGCCAGCAGCTTATCCCAGGACTATGGCTACACCTTC. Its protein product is CASSLSQDYGYTF.

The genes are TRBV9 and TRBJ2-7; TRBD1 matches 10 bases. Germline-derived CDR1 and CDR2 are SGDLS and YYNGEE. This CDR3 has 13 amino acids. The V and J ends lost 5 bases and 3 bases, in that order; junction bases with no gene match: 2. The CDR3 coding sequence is TGTGCCAGCAGAGGGGACAGGGGCTACGAGCAGTACTTC. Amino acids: CASRGDRGYEQYF.

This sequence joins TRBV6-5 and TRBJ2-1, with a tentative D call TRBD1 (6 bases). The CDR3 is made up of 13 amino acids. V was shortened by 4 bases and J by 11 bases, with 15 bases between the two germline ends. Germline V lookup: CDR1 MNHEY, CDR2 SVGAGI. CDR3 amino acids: CASSSARTDQQFF. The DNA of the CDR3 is TGTGCCAGCAGTTCCGCCCGGACAGACCAGCAGTTCTTC.

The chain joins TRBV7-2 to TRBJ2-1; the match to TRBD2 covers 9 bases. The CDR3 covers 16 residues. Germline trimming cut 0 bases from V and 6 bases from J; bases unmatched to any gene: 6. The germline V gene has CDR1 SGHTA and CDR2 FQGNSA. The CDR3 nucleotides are TGTGCCAGCAGCTTAGCGAGGCGGGAGGGCGCCAATGAGCAGTTCTTC. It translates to CASSLARREGANEQFF.

The CDR3 protein is CASSIRGPGYQETQYF. Here the CDR3 DNA reads TGTGCCAGTAGTATAAGGGGGCCGGGATACCAAGAGACCCAGTACTTC. This chain links TRBV19 with TRBJ2-5; 7 bases map to TRBD1. The trim removed 2 bases at V and 0 bases at J, leaving 6 bases unmatched. The CDR3 length is 16 residues. Germline assignment: CDR1 LNHDA and CDR2 SQIVND (reference sequence).

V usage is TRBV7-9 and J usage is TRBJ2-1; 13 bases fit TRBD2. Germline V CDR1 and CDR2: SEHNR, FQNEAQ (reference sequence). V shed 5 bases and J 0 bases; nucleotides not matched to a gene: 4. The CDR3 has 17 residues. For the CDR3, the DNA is TGTGCCAGCAGCCCGTGGACTAGCGGGAGCTCCTACAATGAGCAGTTCTTC. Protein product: CASSPWTSGSSYNEQFF.

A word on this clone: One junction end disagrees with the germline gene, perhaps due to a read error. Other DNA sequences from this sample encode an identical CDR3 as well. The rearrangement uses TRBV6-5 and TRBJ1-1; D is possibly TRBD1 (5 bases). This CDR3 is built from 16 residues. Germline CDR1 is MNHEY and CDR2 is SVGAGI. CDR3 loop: CASSYSYAGSHAEAFF. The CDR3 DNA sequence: TGCGCCAGCAGTTACTCGTATGCAGGGTCGCACGCTGAAGCTTTCTTT.

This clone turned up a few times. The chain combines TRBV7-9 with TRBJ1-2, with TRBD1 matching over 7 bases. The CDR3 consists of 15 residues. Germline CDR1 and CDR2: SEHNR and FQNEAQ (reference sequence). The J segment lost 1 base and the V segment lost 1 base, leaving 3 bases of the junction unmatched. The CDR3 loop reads CASSLEGDSNYGYTF. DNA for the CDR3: TGTGCCAGCAGCTTAGAGGGGGACAGTAACTATGGCTACACCTTC.

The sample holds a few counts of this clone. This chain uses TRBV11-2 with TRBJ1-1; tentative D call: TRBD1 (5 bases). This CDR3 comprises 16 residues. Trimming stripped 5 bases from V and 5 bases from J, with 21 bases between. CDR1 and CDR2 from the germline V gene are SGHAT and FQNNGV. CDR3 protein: CASSLVGRGGRTEAFF. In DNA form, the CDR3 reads TGTGCCAGCAGCCTAGTCGGCCGGGGGGGGAGGACTGAAGCTTTCTTT.

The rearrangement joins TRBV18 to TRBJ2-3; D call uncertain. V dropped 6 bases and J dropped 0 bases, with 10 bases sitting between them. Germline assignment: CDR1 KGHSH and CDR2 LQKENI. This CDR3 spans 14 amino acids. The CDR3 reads CASSPVASTDTQYF. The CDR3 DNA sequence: TGTGCCAGCTCCCCGGTAGCCAGCACAGATACGCAGTATTTT.

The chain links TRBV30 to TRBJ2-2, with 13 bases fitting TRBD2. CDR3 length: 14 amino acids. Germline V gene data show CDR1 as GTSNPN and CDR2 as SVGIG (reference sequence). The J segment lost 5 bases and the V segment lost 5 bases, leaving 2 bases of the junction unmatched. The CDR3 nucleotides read TGTGCCTGGTCGACTAGCGGGAGGACCGGGGAGCTGTTTTTT. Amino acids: CAWSTSGRTGELFF. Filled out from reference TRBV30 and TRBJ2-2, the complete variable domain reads SQTIHQWPATLVQPVGSPLSLECTVEGTSNPNLYWYRQAAGRGLQLLFYSVGIGQISSEVPQNLSASRPQDRQFILSSKKLLLSDSGFYLCAWSTSGRTGELFFGEGSRLTVL.

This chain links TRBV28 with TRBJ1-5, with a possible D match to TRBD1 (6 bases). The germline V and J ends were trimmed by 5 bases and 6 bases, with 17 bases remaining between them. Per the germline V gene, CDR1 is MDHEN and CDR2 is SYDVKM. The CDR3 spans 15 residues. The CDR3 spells CASSLTRGRSQPQHF. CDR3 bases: TGTGCCAGCAGTCTTACCAGGGGACGGAGTCAGCCCCAGCATTTT.

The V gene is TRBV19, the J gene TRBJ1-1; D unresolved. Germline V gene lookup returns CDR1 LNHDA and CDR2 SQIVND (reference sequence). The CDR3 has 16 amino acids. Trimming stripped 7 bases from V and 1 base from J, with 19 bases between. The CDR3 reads CASTSQANLRNTEAFF. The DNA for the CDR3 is TGTGCCAGTACTTCCCAGGCCAACTTAAGGAACACTGAAGCTTTCTTT.

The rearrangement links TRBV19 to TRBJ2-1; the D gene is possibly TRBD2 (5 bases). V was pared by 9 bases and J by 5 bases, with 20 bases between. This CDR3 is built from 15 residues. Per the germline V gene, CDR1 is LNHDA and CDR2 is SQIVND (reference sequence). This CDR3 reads CASSFGENLNNEQFF. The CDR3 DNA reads TGTGCCAGCAGTTTTGGGGAGAACCTGAACAATGAGCAGTTCTTC.

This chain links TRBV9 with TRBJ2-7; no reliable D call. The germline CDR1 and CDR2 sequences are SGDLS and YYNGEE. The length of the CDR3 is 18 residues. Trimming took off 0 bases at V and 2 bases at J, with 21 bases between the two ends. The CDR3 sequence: CASSVEGDETQAAYEQYF. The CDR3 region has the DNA TGTGCCAGCAGCGTAGAAGGAGACGAGACCCAAGCAGCCTACGAGCAGTACTTC.

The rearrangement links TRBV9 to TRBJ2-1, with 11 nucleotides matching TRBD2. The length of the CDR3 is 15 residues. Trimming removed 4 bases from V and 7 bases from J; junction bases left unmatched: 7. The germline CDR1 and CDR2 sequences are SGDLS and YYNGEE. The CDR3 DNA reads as TGTGCCAGCAGCATTAGCGGGAGGGCCTCTAATGAGCAGTTCTTC. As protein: CASSISGRASNEQFF.

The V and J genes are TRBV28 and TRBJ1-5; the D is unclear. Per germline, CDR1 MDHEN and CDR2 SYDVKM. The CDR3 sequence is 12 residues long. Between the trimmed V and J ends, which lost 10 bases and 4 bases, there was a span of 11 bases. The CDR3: CATYGVNQPQHF. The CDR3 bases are TGTGCCACCTACGGAGTAAATCAGCCCCAGCATTTT.

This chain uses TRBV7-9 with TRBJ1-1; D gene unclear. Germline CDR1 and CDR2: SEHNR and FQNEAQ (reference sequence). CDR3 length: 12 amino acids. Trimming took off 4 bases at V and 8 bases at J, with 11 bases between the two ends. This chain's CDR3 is CASSSGPGEAFF. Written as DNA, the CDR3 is TGTGCCAGCAGCTCAGGCCCTGGGGAAGCTTTCTTT.

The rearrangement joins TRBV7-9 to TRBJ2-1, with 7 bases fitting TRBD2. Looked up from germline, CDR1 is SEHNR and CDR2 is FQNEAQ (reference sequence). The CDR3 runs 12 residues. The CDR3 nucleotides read TGTGGAACTAGCGAACCCTTTGACGAGCAGTTCTTC. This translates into CGTSEPFDEQFF.

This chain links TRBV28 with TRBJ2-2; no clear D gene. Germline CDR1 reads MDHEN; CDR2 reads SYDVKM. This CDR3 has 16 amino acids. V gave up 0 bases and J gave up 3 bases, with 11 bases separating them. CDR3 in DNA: TGTGCCAGCAGTTTATGGGGCCCGGCCGACACCGGGGAGCTGTTTTTT. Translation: CASSLWGPADTGELFF.

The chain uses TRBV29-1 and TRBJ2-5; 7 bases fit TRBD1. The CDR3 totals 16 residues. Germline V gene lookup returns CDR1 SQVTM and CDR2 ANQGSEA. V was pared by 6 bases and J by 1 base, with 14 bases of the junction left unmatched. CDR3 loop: CSVGYRGTGSQETQYF. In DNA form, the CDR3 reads TGCAGCGTAGGATACAGGGGTACCGGGTCCCAAGAGACCCAGTACTTC.

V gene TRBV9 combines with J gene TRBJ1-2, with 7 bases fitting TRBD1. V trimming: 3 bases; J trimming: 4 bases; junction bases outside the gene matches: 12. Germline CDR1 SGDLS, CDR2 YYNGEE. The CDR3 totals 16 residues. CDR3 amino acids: CASSAPGGLSVYGYTF. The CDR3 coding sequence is TGTGCCAGCAGCGCCCCAGGGGGGCTATCGGTCTATGGCTACACCTTC.

The CDR3 DNA reads as TGTGCCAGCAGTGAACTTTTAGGACAAATCAGGGGTTACGAGCAGTACTTC. Translated, it gives CASSELLGQIRGYEQYF. The rearrangement uses TRBV2 and TRBJ2-7, with D perhaps matching TRBD1 (6 bases). Per the germline V gene, CDR1 is SNHLY and CDR2 is FYNNEI. V gave up 2 bases and J gave up 4 bases, with 21 bases separating them. The CDR3 sequence is 17 residues long. Drawing the rest from reference TRBV2 and TRBJ2-7, the complete variable domain is EPEVTQTPSHQVTQMGQEVILRCVPISNHLYFYWYRQILGQKVEFLVSFYNNEISEKSEIFDDQFSVERPDGSNFTLKIRSTKLEDSAMYFCASSELLGQIRGYEQYFGPGTRLTVT.